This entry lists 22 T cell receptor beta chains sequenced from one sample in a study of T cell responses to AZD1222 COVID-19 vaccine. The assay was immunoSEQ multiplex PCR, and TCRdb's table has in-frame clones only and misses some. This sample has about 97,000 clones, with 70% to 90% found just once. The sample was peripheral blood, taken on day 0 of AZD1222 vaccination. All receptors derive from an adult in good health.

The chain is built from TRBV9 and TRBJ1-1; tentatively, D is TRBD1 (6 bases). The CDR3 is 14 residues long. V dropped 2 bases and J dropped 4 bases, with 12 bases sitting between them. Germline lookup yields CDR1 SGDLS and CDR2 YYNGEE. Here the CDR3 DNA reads TGTGCCAGCAGCGTGGGGGCAGGGGTCACTGAAGCTTTCTTT. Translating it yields CASSVGAGVTEAFF.

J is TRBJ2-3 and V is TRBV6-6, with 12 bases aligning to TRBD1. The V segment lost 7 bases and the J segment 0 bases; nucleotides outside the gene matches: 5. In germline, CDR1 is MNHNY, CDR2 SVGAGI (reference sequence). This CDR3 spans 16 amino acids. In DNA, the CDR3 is TGTGCCAGCACTACCGGGACAGGGGGCAGCACAGATACGCAGTATTTT. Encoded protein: CASTTGTGGSTDTQYF.

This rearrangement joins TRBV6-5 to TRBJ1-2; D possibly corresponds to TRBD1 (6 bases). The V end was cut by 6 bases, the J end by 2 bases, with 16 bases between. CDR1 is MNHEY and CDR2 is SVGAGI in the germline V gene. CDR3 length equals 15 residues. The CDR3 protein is CASSLSGTPNYGYTF. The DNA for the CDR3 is TGTGCCAGCAGCCTATCCGGGACACCGAACTATGGCTACACCTTC.

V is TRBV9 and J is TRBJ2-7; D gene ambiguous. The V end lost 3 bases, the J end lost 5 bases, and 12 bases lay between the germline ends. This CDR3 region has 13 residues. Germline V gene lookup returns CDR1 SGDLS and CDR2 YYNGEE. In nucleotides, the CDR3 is TGTGCCAGCAGCGGCAGGACCTGGGACGAGCAGTACTTC. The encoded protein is CASSGRTWDEQYF.

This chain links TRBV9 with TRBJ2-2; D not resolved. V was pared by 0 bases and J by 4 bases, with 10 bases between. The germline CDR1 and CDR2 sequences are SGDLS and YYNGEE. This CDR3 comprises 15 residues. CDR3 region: CASSVEVSGTGELFF. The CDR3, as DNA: TGTGCCAGCAGCGTAGAGGTGTCAGGCACCGGGGAGCTGTTTTTT.

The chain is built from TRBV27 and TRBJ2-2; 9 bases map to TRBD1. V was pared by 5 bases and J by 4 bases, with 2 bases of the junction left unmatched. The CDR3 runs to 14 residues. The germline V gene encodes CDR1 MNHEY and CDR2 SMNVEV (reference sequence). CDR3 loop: CASSTGGRTGELFF. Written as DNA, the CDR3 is TGTGCCAGCAGTACAGGGGGCCGCACCGGGGAGCTGTTTTTT.

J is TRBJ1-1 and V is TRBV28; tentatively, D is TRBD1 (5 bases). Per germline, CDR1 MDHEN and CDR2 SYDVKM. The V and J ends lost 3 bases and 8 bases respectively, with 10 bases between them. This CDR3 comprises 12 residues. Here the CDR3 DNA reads TGTGCCAGCAGTTTTATTAGGGGCGAAGCTTTCTTT. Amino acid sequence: CASSFIRGEAFF.

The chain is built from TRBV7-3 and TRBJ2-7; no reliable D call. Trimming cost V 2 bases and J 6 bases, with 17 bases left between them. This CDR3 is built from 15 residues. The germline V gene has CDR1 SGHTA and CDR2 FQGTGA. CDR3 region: CASSLRPVPYSEQYF. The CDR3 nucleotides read TGTGCCAGCAGCTTACGGCCAGTCCCCTACTCCGAGCAGTACTTC.

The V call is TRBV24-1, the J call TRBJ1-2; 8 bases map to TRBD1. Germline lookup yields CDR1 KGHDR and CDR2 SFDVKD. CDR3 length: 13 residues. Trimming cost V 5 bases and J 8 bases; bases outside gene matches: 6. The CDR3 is CATSATDRVGYTF. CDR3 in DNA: TGTGCCACCAGTGCCACGGACAGGGTCGGCTACACCTTC.

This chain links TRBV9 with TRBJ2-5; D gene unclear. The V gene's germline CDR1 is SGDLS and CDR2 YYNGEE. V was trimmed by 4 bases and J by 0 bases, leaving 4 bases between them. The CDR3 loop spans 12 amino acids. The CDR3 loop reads CASSSNQETQYF. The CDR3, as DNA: TGTGCCAGCAGCTCTAACCAAGAGACCCAGTACTTC.

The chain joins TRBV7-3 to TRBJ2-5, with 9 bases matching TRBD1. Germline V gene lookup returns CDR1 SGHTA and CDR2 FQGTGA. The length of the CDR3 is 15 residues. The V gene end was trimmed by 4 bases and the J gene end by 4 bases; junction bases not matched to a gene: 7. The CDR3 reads CASSSGQGLGETQYF. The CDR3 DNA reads TGTGCCAGCAGCTCGGGACAGGGTTTGGGAGAGACCCAGTACTTC.

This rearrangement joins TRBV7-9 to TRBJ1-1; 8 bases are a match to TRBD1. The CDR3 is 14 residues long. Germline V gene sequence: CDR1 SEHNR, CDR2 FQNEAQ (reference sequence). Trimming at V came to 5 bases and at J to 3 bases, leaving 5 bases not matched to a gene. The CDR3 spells CASSRRGLDTEAFF. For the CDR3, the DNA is TGTGCCAGCAGCCGCAGGGGGCTCGACACTGAAGCTTTCTTT.

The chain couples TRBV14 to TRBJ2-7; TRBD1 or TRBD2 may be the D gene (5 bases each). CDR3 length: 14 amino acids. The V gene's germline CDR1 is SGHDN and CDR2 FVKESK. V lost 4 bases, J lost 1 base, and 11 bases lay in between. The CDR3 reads CASSRDRWSYEQYF. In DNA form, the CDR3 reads TGTGCCAGCAGCCGGGACCGTTGGTCCTACGAGCAGTACTTC.

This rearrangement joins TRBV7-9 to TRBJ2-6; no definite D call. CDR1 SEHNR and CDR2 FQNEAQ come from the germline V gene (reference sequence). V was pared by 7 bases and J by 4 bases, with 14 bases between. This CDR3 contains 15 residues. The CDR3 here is CASNLDGVGANVLTF. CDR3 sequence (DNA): TGTGCCAGCAACTTGGATGGAGTCGGGGCCAACGTCCTGACTTTC.

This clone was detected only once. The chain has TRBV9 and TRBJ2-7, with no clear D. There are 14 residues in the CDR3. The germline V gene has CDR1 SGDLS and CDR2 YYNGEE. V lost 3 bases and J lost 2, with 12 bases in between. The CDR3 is CASSAEDGTYEQYF. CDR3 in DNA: TGTGCCAGCAGCGCCGAGGACGGAACCTACGAGCAGTACTTC.

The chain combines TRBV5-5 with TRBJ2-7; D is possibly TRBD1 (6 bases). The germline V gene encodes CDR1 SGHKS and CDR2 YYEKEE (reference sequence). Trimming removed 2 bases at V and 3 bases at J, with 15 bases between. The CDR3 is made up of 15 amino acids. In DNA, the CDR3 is TGTGCCAGCAGCTTTCAGGGGTCAATACTCTACGAGCAGTACTTC. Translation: CASSFQGSILYEQYF.

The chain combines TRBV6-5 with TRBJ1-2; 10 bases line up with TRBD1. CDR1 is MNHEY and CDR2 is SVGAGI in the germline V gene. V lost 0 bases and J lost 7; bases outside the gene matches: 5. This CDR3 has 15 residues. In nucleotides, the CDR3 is TGTGCCAGCAGTTACTCCGGGACAGGGGCTGGTGGCTACACCTTC. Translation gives CASSYSGTGAGGYTF.

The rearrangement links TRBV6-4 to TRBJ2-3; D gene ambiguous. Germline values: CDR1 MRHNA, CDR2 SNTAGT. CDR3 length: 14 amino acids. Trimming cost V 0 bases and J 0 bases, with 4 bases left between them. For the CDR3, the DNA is TGTGCCAGCAGTGACTCGAGTAGCACAGATACGCAGTATTTT. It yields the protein CASSDSSSTDTQYF.

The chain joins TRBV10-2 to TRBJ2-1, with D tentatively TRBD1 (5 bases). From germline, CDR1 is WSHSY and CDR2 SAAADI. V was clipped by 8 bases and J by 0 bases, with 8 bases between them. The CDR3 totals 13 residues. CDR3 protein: CASATVSYNEQFF. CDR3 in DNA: TGCGCCAGCGCGACAGTCTCCTACAATGAGCAGTTCTTC.

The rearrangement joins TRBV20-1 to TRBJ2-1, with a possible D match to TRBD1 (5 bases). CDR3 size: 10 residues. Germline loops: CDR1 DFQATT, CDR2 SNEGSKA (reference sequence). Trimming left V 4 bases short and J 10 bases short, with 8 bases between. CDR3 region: CSAISGEQFF. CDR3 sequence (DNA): TGCAGTGCTATCTCAGGGGAGCAGTTCTTC.

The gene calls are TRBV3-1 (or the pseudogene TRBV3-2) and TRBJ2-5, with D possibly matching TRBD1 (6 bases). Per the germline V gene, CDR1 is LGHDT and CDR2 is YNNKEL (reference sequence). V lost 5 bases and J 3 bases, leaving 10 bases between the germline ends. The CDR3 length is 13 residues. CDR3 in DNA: TGTGCCAGCAGCGTCCAGGGGAAAGAGACCCAGTACTTC. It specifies CASSVQGKETQYF.

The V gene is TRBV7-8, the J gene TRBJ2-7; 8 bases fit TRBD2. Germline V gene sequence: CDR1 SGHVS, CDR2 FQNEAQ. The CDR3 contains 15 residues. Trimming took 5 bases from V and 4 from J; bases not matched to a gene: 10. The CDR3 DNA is TGTGCCAGCAGCCGCGCCGGGGGGGCAGGTTACGAGCAGTACTTC. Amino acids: CASSRAGGAGYEQYF.